This T cell receptor beta chain was profiled in a study of blood T cells in healthy people across ages. Through a sample-barcoded 5' primer and a J-beta primer mix, a second PCR was run for roughly 6 to 12 cycles. In TCRdb, the 5' RACE reads were re-called with MiXCR into one record per CDR3 protein. Of approximately 770,000 distinct CDR3 sequences in the sample, about three fifths were seen once. Every donor provided roughly 10 milliliters of peripheral blood. Germline V gene sequence: CDR1 SGHRS, CDR2 YFSETQ. Trimming at V came to 6 bases and at J to 1 base, leaving 14 bases not matched to a gene. The CDR3 is 17 residues long.

The sequence was obtained from a man aged 30-40 years in good health. The gene calls are TRBV5-1 and TRBJ1-1; 8 bases align to TRBD1. The material sequenced was blood. The CDR3 region is CASKTGATSGTNTEAFF. CDR3 bases: TGCGCCAGCAAGACAGGGGCTACCTCGGGCACGAACACTGAAGCTTTCTTT.